This T cell receptor (beta chain) stems from a study of T cell responses to AZD1222 COVID-19 vaccine. Overall study: Pooled samples include second doses given at about 4 or 12 weeks. Findings and limits, study-wide: Baseline antibody screening turned up just a handful of seropositive AZD1222 recipients. The donors showed a predominance of white British ancestry and of females, with possible underestimation of clonal diversity.

Repertoires were generated with immunoSEQ multiplex PCR, while TCRdb's copy carries only in-frame clones and drops some. The sample includes under 140,000 clones, around 90% of them seen just once. As for this clone: Its antigen is unknown.

CDR3 length: 17 amino acids. V lost 5 bases to trimming and J lost 4 bases; unmatched junction nucleotides: 13. Germline V gene data show CDR1 as KGHDR and CDR2 as SFDVKD. The V gene is TRBV24-1, the J gene TRBJ1-2; 9 nucleotides match TRBD1. The source of this sequence is an adult in good health. Sequences were derived from peripheral blood, sampled on day 0 of AZD1222 vaccination. The CDR3 nucleotides are TGTGCCACCAGTGGGCCCGACTCCGGGACAGGGACCTATGGCTACACCTTC. It encodes CATSGPDSGTGTYGYTF.